One and the same sample provided the 23 T cell receptor beta chains below, sequenced in a study of blood T cell repertoires in COVID-19. The protocol was immunoSEQ multiplex PCR, while the TCRdb copy is restricted to in-frame clones and leaves out a portion. Of fewer than 250,000 clones listed, about 90% are singletons. Sequenced material: peripheral blood. These receptor sequences come from a man aged 60-69 years with COVID-19, enrolled during active disease.

The CDR3 DNA follows: TGTGCCACTACGAGGGGGTACAGCGGGAGGGCTAATGAAAAACTGTTTTTT. It codes for CATTRGYSGRANEKLFF. The chain joins TRBV19 to TRBJ1-4; TRBD1 is a possible D gene (6 bases). The germline V gene encodes CDR1 LNHDA and CDR2 SQIVND (reference sequence). This CDR3 is 17 amino acids long. Trimming left V 10 bases short and J 3 bases short, with 24 bases between.

V gene TRBV6-1 combines with J gene TRBJ1-5; D is ambiguous. The CDR3 has 13 residues. CDR1 is MNHNS, CDR2 SASEGT, per germline. With 3 bases removed from V and 2 bases from J, the gap between germline ends came to 5 bases. CDR3 nucleotide sequence: TGTGCCAGCAGTGATCAGGGCAATCAGCCCCAGCATTTT. It encodes CASSDQGNQPQHF.

The chain recombines TRBV2 with TRBJ2-5; 9 nucleotides line up with TRBD1. Germline V gives CDR1 SNHLY, CDR2 FYNNEI. With 6 bases clipped from V and 4 bases from J, the junction kept 3 bases outside the gene matches. This CDR3 has 13 amino acids. The CDR3 here is CASRTGGGETQYF. The DNA for the CDR3 is TGTGCCAGCAGGACAGGGGGAGGAGAGACCCAGTACTTC.

The V call is TRBV19, the J call TRBJ2-2; D is unclear. This CDR3 has 12 amino acids. Germline CDR1 reads LNHDA; CDR2 reads SQIVND (reference sequence). The V gene lost 7 bases and the J gene lost 7 bases, with 10 bases spanning the gap. In DNA form, the CDR3 reads TGTGCCAGTAACGAGTACGGCGGGGAGCTGTTTTTT. This codes for CASNEYGGELFF. Supplemented by reference TRBV19 and TRBJ2-2, the full variable domain reads DGGITQSPKYLFRKEGQNVTLSCEQNLNHDAMYWYRQDPGQGLRLIYYSQIVNDFQKGDIAEGYSVSREKKESFPLTVTSAQKNPTAFYLCASNEYGGELFFGEGSRLTVL.

The chain couples TRBV4-1 to TRBJ1-5, with D unresolved. CDR1 is MGHRA and CDR2 is YSYEKL in the germline V gene. The CDR3 covers 15 residues. V dropped 3 bases and J dropped 2 bases, with 11 bases sitting between them. CDR3 loop: CASSQVRFGNQPQHF. DNA for the CDR3: TGCGCCAGCAGCCAGGTACGGTTTGGCAATCAGCCCCAGCATTTT.

This sequence joins TRBV6-5 and TRBJ2-6; tentative D call: TRBD2 (5 bases). The V end lost 2 bases, the J end lost 7 bases, and 12 bases lay between the germline ends. The CDR3 spans 15 residues. The V gene's germline CDR1 is MNHEY and CDR2 SVGAGI. The CDR3 loop is CASSYDGVEANVLTF. DNA of the CDR3: TGTGCCAGCAGTTACGACGGGGTAGAAGCCAACGTCCTGACTTTC.

The DNA of the CDR3 is TGTGCCAGCAGTTTGGTCCGACAGGGATTAGGGAATCAGCCCCAGCATTTT. Protein product: CASSLVRQGLGNQPQHF. The rearrangement links TRBV28 to TRBJ1-5, with 7 bases that match TRBD1. Germline V CDR1 and CDR2: MDHEN, SYDVKM. Unmatched junction bases numbered 12, after V lost 3 bases and J lost 4 bases. There are 17 residues in the CDR3.

The genes are TRBV18 and TRBJ2-5; TRBD2 agrees at 7 bases. J lost 1 base, V lost 2 bases, and 7 bases had no gene match. Looked up from germline, CDR1 is KGHSH and CDR2 is LQKENI. The CDR3 is 16 amino acids. CDR3 sequence (DNA): TGTGCCAGCTCACCAGTTCGGCAGCGGGGCCAAGAGACCCAGTACTTC. This encodes CASSPVRQRGQETQYF.

The rearrangement links TRBV27 to TRBJ1-6; D gene ambiguous. Per germline, CDR1 MNHEY and CDR2 SMNVEV (reference sequence). There are 15 residues in the CDR3. Trimming pared 6 bases from V and 8 bases from J, leaving 17 bases between. The DNA of the CDR3 is TGTGCCAGCAGGCCAGCCGGGTCCCACTATTCACCCCTCCACTTT. This codes for CASRPAGSHYSPLHF.

This chain links TRBV4-1 with TRBJ2-1; 7 positions agree with TRBD1. The CDR3 consists of 16 residues. The V segment lost 0 bases and the J segment 4 bases; nucleotides outside the gene matches: 6. Germline CDR1 and CDR2: MGHRA and YSYEKL. CDR3 protein: CASSQDGDSGYNEQFF. In nucleotides, the CDR3 is TGCGCCAGCAGCCAAGATGGGGACAGCGGTTACAATGAGCAGTTCTTC.

Regarding this clone: This same CDR3 is encoded by further DNA sequences in the sample. The chain links TRBV5-1 to TRBJ1-6; 7 nucleotides align to TRBD1. This CDR3 is built from 15 residues. Germline-derived CDR1 and CDR2 are SGHRS and YFSETQ. The trim removed 0 bases at V and 7 bases at J, leaving 4 bases unmatched. CDR3 sequence: CASSLGTGRNSPLHF. DNA for the CDR3: TGCGCCAGCAGCTTGGGGACAGGCAGGAATTCACCCCTCCACTTT.

The chain links TRBV6-6 to TRBJ2-1; D not certain. The CDR3 totals 15 residues. Germline assignment: CDR1 MNHNY and CDR2 SVGAGI (reference sequence). V lost 6 bases to trimming and J lost 5 bases, with 17 bases between them. As DNA, the CDR3 is TGTGCCAGCAGACTGTCAAGCGTTCGAGACAATGAGCAGTTCTTC. Translated: CASRLSSVRDNEQFF.

This clone was counted once. V is TRBV6-6 and J is TRBJ1-1, with D possibly matching TRBD1 (6 bases). Germline CDR1 and CDR2: MNHNY and SVGAGI (reference sequence). The CDR3 length is 13 residues. V lost 6 bases and J 4 bases, leaving 12 bases between the germline ends. The CDR3 DNA sequence: TGTGCCAGCAGCAGACAGGAGAGCACTGAAGCTTTCTTT. Translation gives CASSRQESTEAFF.

In this sample, this clone turned up once. This chain links TRBV5-6 with TRBJ1-3, with 9 nucleotides matching TRBD1. This CDR3 has 19 amino acids. Germline V CDR1 and CDR2: SGHDT, YYEEEE. V was pared by 0 bases and J by 0 bases, with 10 bases of the junction left unmatched. The CDR3 sequence is CASSLENRGRLYSGNTIYF. As DNA, the CDR3 is TGTGCCAGCAGCTTGGAGAACAGGGGGCGATTATACTCTGGAAACACCATATATTTT.

The chain recombines TRBV9 with TRBJ1-1, with 11 bases identical to TRBD1. The length of the CDR3 is 14 residues. The germline CDR1 and CDR2 sequences are SGDLS and YYNGEE. V shed 5 bases and J 5 bases; nucleotides not matched to a gene: 5. CDR3 nucleotide sequence: TGTGCCAGCAGGGACAGGGGGCGCGTTACTGAAGCTTTCTTT. This codes for CASRDRGRVTEAFF. Drawing the rest from reference TRBV9 and TRBJ1-1, the complete variable domain is DSGVTQTPKHLITATGQRVTLRCSPRSGDLSVYWYQQSLDQGLQFLIQYYNGEERAKGNILERFSAQQFPDLHSELNLSSLELGDSALYFCASRDRGRVTEAFFGQGTRLTVV.

This chain uses TRBV7-9 with TRBJ2-7; 7 bases map to TRBD2. Germline-derived CDR1 and CDR2 are SEHNR and FQNEAQ (reference sequence). This CDR3 region has 15 residues. V shed 2 bases and J 3 bases; nucleotides not matched to a gene: 7. CDR3: CASSLKRGTSYEQYF. In DNA form, the CDR3 reads TGTGCCAGCAGCTTAAAGCGGGGCACCAGCTACGAGCAGTACTTC.

This sequence joins TRBV6-2 or TRBV6-3 and TRBJ2-7; 13 bases are a match to TRBD2. Germline V lookup: CDR1 MNHEY, CDR2 SVGEGT. V was clipped by 6 bases and J by 2 bases; unmatched bases: 4. This CDR3 region has 15 residues. CDR3 sequence (DNA): TGTGCCAGCAGCACGACTAGCGGGGGGACCTACGAGCAGTACTTC. Its protein is CASSTTSGGTYEQYF.

The chain couples TRBV11-2 to TRBJ2-1; D unresolved. The CDR3 length is 19 residues. CDR1 and CDR2 from the germline V gene are SGHAT and FQNNGV. Trimming left V 0 bases short and J 0 bases short, with 18 bases between. Written as DNA, the CDR3 is TGTGCCAGCAGCTTAGATCGCCCCAACAGCCGAAGCTCCTACAATGAGCAGTTCTTC. This sequence encodes CASSLDRPNSRSSYNEQFF.

The chain links TRBV19 to TRBJ1-6; TRBD1 aligns across 7 bases. V was pared by 7 bases and J by 8 bases, with 8 bases of the junction left unmatched. Germline loops: CDR1 LNHDA, CDR2 SQIVND (reference sequence). This CDR3 spans 14 amino acids. The CDR3 is CASTRVRGDSPLHF. The CDR3 DNA is TGTGCCAGTACCCGGGTCAGGGGGGATTCACCCCTCCACTTT.

This rearrangement joins TRBV4-3 to TRBJ2-3; D might be TRBD2 (6 bases). Deletions cut 4 bases from V and 1 base from J, with 24 bases between. Per germline, CDR1 LGHNA and CDR2 YSLEER. This CDR3 region has 19 residues. In DNA form, the CDR3 reads TGCGCCAGCAGCCTGGGGGGTGGGGAGGCCCCGATCCGCACAGATACGCAGTATTTT. It specifies CASSLGGGEAPIRTDTQYF.

This rearrangement joins TRBV27 to TRBJ1-1; 8 bases are shared with TRBD1. Germline assignment: CDR1 MNHEY and CDR2 SMNVEV (reference sequence). The J segment lost 4 bases and the V segment lost 6 bases, leaving 10 bases of the junction unmatched. The length of the CDR3 is 15 residues. The CDR3 DNA reads as TGTGCCAGCAGAGGATCCGGACAGGGCGGCACTGAAGCTTTCTTT. The encoded protein is CASRGSGQGGTEAFF.

This clone was observed once. The rearrangement uses TRBV5-1 and TRBJ2-6; possible D gene TRBD1, 6 bases. Germline-derived CDR1 and CDR2 are SGHRS and YFSETQ. V dropped 0 bases and J dropped 1 base, with 8 bases sitting between them. The CDR3 is 16 residues long. The CDR3 DNA reads TGCGCCAGCAGCTTGGAAGGGGGTTCTGGGGCCAACGTCCTGACTTTC. Protein: CASSLEGGSGANVLTF. The whole variable domain, remainder taken from reference TRBV5-1 and TRBJ2-6, is KAGVTQTPRYLIKTRGQQVTLSCSPISGHRSVSWYQQTPGQGLQFLFEYFSETQRNKGNFPGRFSGRQFSNSRSEMNVSTLELGDSALYLCASSLEGGSGANVLTFGAGSRLTVL.

This chain uses TRBV19 with TRBJ1-5, with D possibly TRBD1 on 6 matching bases. Germline CDR1 is LNHDA and CDR2 is SQIVND (reference sequence). This CDR3 spans 16 amino acids. V was cut by 2 bases and J by 1 base, with 12 bases left in between. CDR3 nucleotides: TGTGCCAGTAGTATATCCCGCAGGGGCAGCAATCAGCCCCAGCATTTT. This sequence encodes CASSISRRGSNQPQHF.